Listed below are T cell receptor beta chains from one sample, sequenced in a study of identical twins. From the 5' RACE reads, TCRdb called clonotypes with MiXCR, one entry per CDR3 protein. The sample lists 350,000 to 500,000 distinct CDR3 sequences; roughly 18% were seen once. The specimen sequenced was naive T cells sorted from blood. The receptors come from a man aged 50 or older in good health. Both conserved end residues are part of each CDR3. A D gene is named only where the DNA matches it firmly. Where a row states a size, it is once, few, many or the class of an expanded clone; other rows omit it.

v_gene: TRBV5-1
d_gene: -
j_gene: TRBJ1-6
abundance: many
CDR3aa: CASSLEVLGSPLHF
CDR3nt: TGCGCCAGCAGCTTGGAGGTTCTTGGTTCACCCCTCCACTTT

v_gene: TRBV3-1
d_gene: -
j_gene: TRBJ2-1
abundance: many
CDR3aa: CASSQVGYEQFF
CDR3nt: TGTGCCAGCAGCCAAGTGGGGTATGAGCAGTTCTTC

v_gene: TRBV27
d_gene: TRBD2
j_gene: TRBJ2-1
abundance: many
CDR3aa: CASSPTASGRANEQFF
CDR3nt: TGTGCCAGCAGTCCCACCGCTAGCGGGAGAGCTAATGAGCAGTTCTTC

v_gene: TRBV29-1
d_gene: -
j_gene: TRBJ2-1
abundance: many
CDR3aa: CSAYGGGMSSYNEQFF
CDR3nt: TGCAGCGCATATGGGGGCGGGATGAGCTCCTACAATGAGCAGTTCTTC

v_gene: TRBV6-5
d_gene: -
j_gene: TRBJ1-5
abundance: -
CDR3aa: CASSYTDPGAGQPQHF
CDR3nt: TGTGCCAGCAGTTATACCGACCCGGGGGCAGGTCAGCCCCAGCATTTT

v_gene: TRBV12-3/TRBV12-4
d_gene: TRBD2
j_gene: TRBJ2-7
abundance: many
CDR3aa: CASSLGAGGPHEQYF
CDR3nt: TGTGCCAGCAGTTTAGGGGCGGGAGGGCCCCACGAGCAGTACTTC

v_gene: TRBV9
d_gene: TRBD2
j_gene: TRBJ2-2
abundance: few
CDR3aa: CASSVFAGVSTGELFF
CDR3nt: TGTGCCAGCAGCGTATTCGCGGGAGTTAGTACCGGGGAGCTGTTTTTT

v_gene: TRBV29-1
d_gene: TRBD2
j_gene: TRBJ2-1
abundance: many
CDR3aa: CSEEGLGDEQFF
CDR3nt: TGCAGCGAGGAGGGACTAGGCGATGAGCAGTTCTTC

v_gene: TRBV10-3
d_gene: -
j_gene: TRBJ2-7
abundance: -
CDR3aa: CAISVQDGRSYEQYF
CDR3nt: TGTGCCATCAGTGTCCAGGACGGTCGCTCCTACGAGCAGTACTTC

v_gene: TRBV5-6
d_gene: -
j_gene: TRBJ2-3
abundance: few
CDR3aa: CASSFASDPPQYF
CDR3nt: TGTGCCAGCAGCTTTGCTAGCGACCCCCCGCAGTATTTT

v_gene: TRBV20-1
d_gene: -
j_gene: TRBJ2-3
abundance: few
CDR3aa: CSARDSRTDTQYF
CDR3nt: TGCAGTGCCCGGGACTCCCGCACAGATACGCAGTATTTT

v_gene: TRBV2
d_gene: -
j_gene: TRBJ1-5
abundance: many
CDR3aa: CASSDYRKSGQPQHF
CDR3nt: TGTGCCAGCAGTGATTACAGGAAGAGCGGTCAGCCCCAGCATTTT

v_gene: TRBV5-1
d_gene: TRBD1
j_gene: TRBJ2-7
abundance: many
CDR3aa: CASSLSLAGQGAEQYF
CDR3nt: TGCGCCAGCAGCTTGAGTCTTGCGGGACAGGGGGCCGAGCAGTACTTC

v_gene: TRBV9
d_gene: TRBD1
j_gene: TRBJ2-2
abundance: -
CDR3aa: CASSVQGAPGELFF
CDR3nt: TGTGCCAGCAGCGTACAGGGGGCGCCCGGGGAGCTGTTTTTT

v_gene: TRBV28
d_gene: -
j_gene: TRBJ2-7
abundance: -
CDR3aa: CASRRTGHSYEQYF
CDR3nt: TGTGCCAGCAGAAGAACAGGGCACTCCTACGAGCAGTACTTC

v_gene: TRBV12-3/TRBV12-4
d_gene: -
j_gene: TRBJ2-5
abundance: -
CDR3aa: CASSFPGPRETQYF
CDR3nt: TGTGCCAGCAGTTTTCCGGGCCCCAGAGAGACCCAGTACTTC

v_gene: TRBV12-3/TRBV12-4
d_gene: -
j_gene: TRBJ2-3
abundance: many
CDR3aa: CATGGGAGTDTQYF
CDR3nt: TGTGCCACAGGGGGGGGGGCCGGCACAGATACGCAGTATTTT

v_gene: TRBV7-2
d_gene: -
j_gene: TRBJ1-5
abundance: -
CDR3aa: CASAWMAGGNQPQHF
CDR3nt: TGTGCCAGCGCCTGGATGGCAGGGGGCAATCAGCCCCAGCATTTT

v_gene: TRBV29-1
d_gene: TRBD2
j_gene: TRBJ2-7
abundance: many
CDR3aa: CSVVLTSGVHYEQYF
CDR3nt: TGCAGCGTTGTTCTGACTAGCGGGGTGCACTACGAGCAGTACTTC

v_gene: TRBV10-3
d_gene: -
j_gene: TRBJ1-3
abundance: few
CDR3aa: CAIIDPRDSGNTIYF
CDR3nt: TGTGCCATCATCGACCCGCGGGACTCTGGAAACACCATATATTTT

v_gene: TRBV7-2
d_gene: -
j_gene: TRBJ2-2
abundance: -
CDR3aa: CASSLDSITGELFF
CDR3nt: TGTGCCAGCAGCTTGGACAGCATCACCGGGGAGCTGTTTTTT

v_gene: TRBV5-5
d_gene: -
j_gene: TRBJ2-7
abundance: few
CDR3aa: CASSLGGESSYEQYF
CDR3nt: TGTGCCAGCAGCTTAGGCGGGGAGAGCTCCTACGAGCAGTACTTC

v_gene: TRBV20-1
d_gene: -
j_gene: TRBJ2-7
abundance: few
CDR3aa: CSARGVYEQYF
CDR3nt: TGCAGTGCTAGAGGGGTCTACGAGCAGTACTTC

v_gene: TRBV29-1
d_gene: TRBD1
j_gene: TRBJ2-7
abundance: many
CDR3aa: CSVESDRETSYEQYF
CDR3nt: TGCAGCGTTGAGTCCGACAGGGAAACCTCCTACGAGCAGTACTTC

v_gene: TRBV13
d_gene: -
j_gene: TRBJ2-7
abundance: few
CDR3aa: CASSLGDGTSYEQYF
CDR3nt: TGTGCCAGCAGCTTAGGTGACGGGACCTCCTACGAGCAGTACTTC

v_gene: TRBV20-1
d_gene: TRBD2
j_gene: TRBJ2-7
abundance: -
CDR3aa: CSARTSGYEQYF
CDR3nt: TGCAGTGCGAGGACTAGCGGCTACGAGCAGTACTTC

v_gene: TRBV20-1
d_gene: TRBD1
j_gene: TRBJ1-6
abundance: few
CDR3aa: CSAVRDRSLGSPLHF
CDR3nt: TGCAGTGCAGTCCGGGACAGGTCATTGGGGTCACCCCTCCACTTT

v_gene: TRBV29-1
d_gene: -
j_gene: TRBJ2-1
abundance: -
CDR3aa: CSVGLGAYNEQFF
CDR3nt: TGCAGCGTTGGGCTGGGGGCCTACAATGAGCAGTTCTTC

v_gene: TRBV20-1
d_gene: -
j_gene: TRBJ1-4
abundance: many
CDR3aa: CSAFWGEGEKLFF
CDR3nt: TGCAGTGCCTTCTGGGGGGAAGGTGAAAAACTGTTTTTT

v_gene: TRBV20-1
d_gene: -
j_gene: TRBJ1-6
abundance: few
CDR3aa: CSASRDGSSYNSPLHF
CDR3nt: TGCAGTGCTAGTAGGGACGGGAGCTCCTATAATTCACCCCTCCACTTT

v_gene: TRBV5-1
d_gene: TRBD1
j_gene: TRBJ1-5
abundance: few
CDR3aa: CASSLGGGDQPQHF
CDR3nt: TGCGCCAGCAGCTTGGGAGGGGGCGATCAGCCCCAGCATTTT

v_gene: TRBV18
d_gene: -
j_gene: TRBJ2-2
abundance: -
CDR3aa: CASSPAGELFF
CDR3nt: TGTGCCAGCAGCCCAGCCGGGGAGCTGTTTTTT

v_gene: TRBV24-1
d_gene: -
j_gene: TRBJ2-1
abundance: many
CDR3aa: CATSDPGLGGQFF
CDR3nt: TGTGCCACCAGTGACCCGGGGCTAGGAGGGCAGTTCTTC

v_gene: TRBV4-1
d_gene: TRBD2
j_gene: TRBJ2-1
abundance: -
CDR3aa: CASSQTSGTDEQFF
CDR3nt: TGCGCCAGCAGCCAGACTAGCGGGACGGATGAGCAGTTCTTC

v_gene: TRBV6-2/TRBV6-3
d_gene: -
j_gene: TRBJ2-4
abundance: -
CDR3aa: CASSPGTLRAKNIQYF
CDR3nt: TGTGCCAGCAGCCCAGGGACTTTGCGAGCCAAAAACATTCAGTACTTC

v_gene: TRBV5-1
d_gene: TRBD1
j_gene: TRBJ1-4
abundance: -
CDR3aa: CASSWGTGLEKLFF
CDR3nt: TGCGCCAGCAGCTGGGGGACAGGGCTGGAAAAACTGTTTTTT

v_gene: TRBV29-1
d_gene: -
j_gene: TRBJ2-2
abundance: many
CDR3aa: CSVAPNTGELFF
CDR3nt: TGCAGCGTTGCCCCCAACACCGGGGAGCTGTTTTTT

v_gene: TRBV7-2
d_gene: TRBD2
j_gene: TRBJ2-5
abundance: -
CDR3aa: CASSSGTSGVDQYF
CDR3nt: TGTGCCAGCAGCTCCGGGACTAGCGGAGTGGACCAGTACTTC

v_gene: TRBV20-1
d_gene: TRBD2
j_gene: TRBJ2-1
abundance: many
CDR3aa: CSATTSGNYNEQFF
CDR3nt: TGCAGTGCTACCACTAGCGGCAATTACAATGAGCAGTTCTTC

v_gene: TRBV27
d_gene: -
j_gene: TRBJ2-7
abundance: few
CDR3aa: CASSIRGSYEQYF
CDR3nt: TGTGCCAGCAGTATCCGGGGGTCCTACGAGCAGTACTTC

v_gene: TRBV29-1
d_gene: TRBD1
j_gene: TRBJ2-7
abundance: -
CDR3aa: CSVRGTGGREQYF
CDR3nt: TGCAGCGTCCGGGGGACAGGGGGTCGGGAGCAGTACTTC

v_gene: TRBV27
d_gene: -
j_gene: TRBJ2-3
abundance: few
CDR3aa: CASSGATLDYSTDTQYF
CDR3nt: TGTGCCAGTAGCGGTGCCACGCTGGACTATAGCACAGATACGCAGTATTTT

v_gene: TRBV6-4
d_gene: -
j_gene: TRBJ2-3
abundance: -
CDR3aa: CASSEGAGPIDTQYF
CDR3nt: TGTGCCAGCAGTGAAGGGGCGGGACCAATAGATACGCAGTATTTT

v_gene: TRBV20-1
d_gene: TRBD2
j_gene: TRBJ2-1
abundance: few
CDR3aa: CSATGLAGLGNEQFF
CDR3nt: TGCAGTGCTACCGGACTAGCGGGGCTGGGGAATGAGCAGTTCTTC

v_gene: TRBV14
d_gene: -
j_gene: TRBJ1-1
abundance: few
CDR3aa: CASSSGSEAFF
CDR3nt: TGTGCCAGCAGCTCCGGAAGTGAAGCTTTCTTT